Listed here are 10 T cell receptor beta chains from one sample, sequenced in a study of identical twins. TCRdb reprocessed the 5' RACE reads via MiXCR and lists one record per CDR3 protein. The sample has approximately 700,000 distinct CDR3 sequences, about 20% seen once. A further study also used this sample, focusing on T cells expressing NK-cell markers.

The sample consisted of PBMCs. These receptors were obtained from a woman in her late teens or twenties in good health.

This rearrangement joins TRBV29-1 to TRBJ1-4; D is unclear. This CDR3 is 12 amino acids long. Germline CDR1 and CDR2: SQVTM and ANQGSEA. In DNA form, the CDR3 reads TGCAGTTACGCAGGTCGTAATGAAAAACTGTTTTTT. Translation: CSYAGRNEKLFF.

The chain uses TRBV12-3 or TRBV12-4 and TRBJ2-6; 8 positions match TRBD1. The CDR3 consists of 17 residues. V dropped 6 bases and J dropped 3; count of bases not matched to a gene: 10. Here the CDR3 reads CASSTDRVAVGANVLTF. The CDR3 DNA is TGTGCCAGCAGCACGGACAGGGTGGCCGTTGGGGCCAACGTCCTGACTTTC.

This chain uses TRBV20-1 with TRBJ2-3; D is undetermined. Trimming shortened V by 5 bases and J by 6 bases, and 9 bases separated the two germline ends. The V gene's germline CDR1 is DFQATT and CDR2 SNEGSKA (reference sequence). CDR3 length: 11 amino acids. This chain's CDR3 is CSAGTWDTQYF. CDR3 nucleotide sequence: TGCAGTGCTGGAACATGGGATACGCAGTATTTT.

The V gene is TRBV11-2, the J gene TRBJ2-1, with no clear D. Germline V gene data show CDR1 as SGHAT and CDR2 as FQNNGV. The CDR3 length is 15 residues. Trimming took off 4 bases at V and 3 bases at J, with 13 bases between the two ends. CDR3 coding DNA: TGTGCCAGCAGCTCGTTCGCGAGTAACTACAATGAGCAGTTCTTC. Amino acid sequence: CASSSFASNYNEQFF. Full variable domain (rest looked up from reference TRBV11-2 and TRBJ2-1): EAGVAQSPRYKIIEKRQSVAFWCNPISGHATLYWYQQILGQGPKLLIQFQNNGVVDDSQLPKDRFSAERLKGVDSTLKIQPAKLEDSAVYLCASSSFASNYNEQFFGPGTRLTVL.

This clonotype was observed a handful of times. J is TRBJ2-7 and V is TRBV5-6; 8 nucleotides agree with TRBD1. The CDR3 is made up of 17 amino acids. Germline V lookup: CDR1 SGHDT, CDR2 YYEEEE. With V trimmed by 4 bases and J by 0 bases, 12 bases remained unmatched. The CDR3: CASSPTPGTGRSYEQYF. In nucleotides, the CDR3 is TGTGCCAGCAGCCCCACCCCCGGGACAGGTCGCTCCTACGAGCAGTACTTC.

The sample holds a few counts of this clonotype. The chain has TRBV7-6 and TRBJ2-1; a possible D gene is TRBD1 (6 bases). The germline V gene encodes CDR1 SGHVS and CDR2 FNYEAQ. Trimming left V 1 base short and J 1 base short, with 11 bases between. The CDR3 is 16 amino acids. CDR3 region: CASSLVLGASYNEQFF. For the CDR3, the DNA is TGTGCCAGCAGCTTAGTTTTGGGGGCTTCCTACAATGAGCAGTTCTTC.

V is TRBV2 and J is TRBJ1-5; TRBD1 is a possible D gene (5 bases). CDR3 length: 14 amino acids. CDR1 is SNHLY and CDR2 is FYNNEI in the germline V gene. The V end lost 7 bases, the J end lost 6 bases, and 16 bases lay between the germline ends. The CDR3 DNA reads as TGTGCCAGCAATCTGCAGGGAGGGAGTCAGCCCCAGCATTTT. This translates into CASNLQGGSQPQHF. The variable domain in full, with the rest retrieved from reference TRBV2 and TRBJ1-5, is EPEVTQTPSHQVTQMGQEVILRCVPISNHLYFYWYRQILGQKVEFLVSFYNNEISEKSEIFDDQFSVERPDGSNFTLKIRSTKLEDSAMYFCASNLQGGSQPQHFGDGTRLSIL.

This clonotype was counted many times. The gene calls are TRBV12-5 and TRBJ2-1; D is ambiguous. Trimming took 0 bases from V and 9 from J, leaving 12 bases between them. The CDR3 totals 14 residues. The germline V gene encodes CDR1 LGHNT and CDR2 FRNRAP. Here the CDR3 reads CASGLVSIRSEQFF. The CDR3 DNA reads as TGTGCTAGTGGTTTGGTCTCGATCCGCAGTGAGCAGTTCTTC.

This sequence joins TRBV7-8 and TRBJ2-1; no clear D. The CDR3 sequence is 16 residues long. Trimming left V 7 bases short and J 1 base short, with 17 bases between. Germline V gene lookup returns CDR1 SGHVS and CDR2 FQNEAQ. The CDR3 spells CASTTSGRQSYNEQFF. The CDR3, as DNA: TGTGCCAGCACCACCAGTGGCAGGCAGTCCTACAATGAGCAGTTCTTC.

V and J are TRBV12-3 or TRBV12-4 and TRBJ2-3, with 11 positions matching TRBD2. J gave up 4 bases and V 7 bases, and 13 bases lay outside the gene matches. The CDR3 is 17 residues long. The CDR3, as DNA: TGTGCCAGCAATCCCGGGACTAGCGGAAGGGATCCAGATACGCAGTATTTT. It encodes CASNPGTSGRDPDTQYF.